The text below deals with one T cell receptor (beta chain). This CDR3 is built from 18 residues. V lost 0 bases and J 6 bases, leaving 21 bases between the germline ends. Germline assignment: CDR1 LGHNA and CDR2 YNFKEQ. These data are taken from a study of T cell changes during pregnancy in multiple sclerosis. Clones were sequenced by immunoSEQ multiplex PCR, and TCRdb holds only the in-frame ones, with some missing. The table lists about 60,000 clones, 90% of them singletons. This clonotype originated in a female donor in good health, enrolled as a control in a pregnancy study. The starting material was peripheral blood, obtained in the second trimester of pregnancy. The chain carries TRBV4-2 and TRBJ1-5; a possible D gene is TRBD1 (6 bases). Here the CDR3 DNA reads TGTGCCAGCAGCCAAGATACCGCAGGGGATACTCTCACTCAGCCCCAGCATTTT. Amino acid sequence: CASSQDTAGDTLTQPQHF.